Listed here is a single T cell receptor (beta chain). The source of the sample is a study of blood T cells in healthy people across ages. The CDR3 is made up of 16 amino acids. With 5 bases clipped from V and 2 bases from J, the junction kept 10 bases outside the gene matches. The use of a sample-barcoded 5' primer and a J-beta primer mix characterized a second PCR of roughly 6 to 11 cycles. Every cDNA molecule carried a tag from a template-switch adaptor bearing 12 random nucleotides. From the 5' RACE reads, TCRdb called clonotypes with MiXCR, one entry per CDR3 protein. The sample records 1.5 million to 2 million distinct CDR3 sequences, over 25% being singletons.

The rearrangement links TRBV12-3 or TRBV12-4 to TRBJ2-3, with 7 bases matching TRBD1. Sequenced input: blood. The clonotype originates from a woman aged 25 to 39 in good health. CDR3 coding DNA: TGTGCCAGCAGTCCCGACAGGGATGCGTCCACAGATACGCAGTATTTT. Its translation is CASSPDRDASTDTQYF.